A single sample is the source of the 13 T cell receptor beta chains below, sequenced in a study of siplizumab effects on memory and regulatory T cells. Profiled with immunoSEQ multiplex PCR; TCRdb holds only in-frame clones, not every one. This sample has some 97,000 clones, with around 95% found just once. Sequencing was carried out using Tregs sorted from blood. These receptors all stem from a human donor in good health.

This rearrangement joins TRBV19 to TRBJ2-7; D is ambiguous. The CDR3 extends over 13 amino acids. Germline CDR1 LNHDA, CDR2 SQIVND (reference sequence). The ends were cut back, 5 bases at V and 2 bases at J, with 10 bases in the middle. In DNA form, the CDR3 reads TGTGCCAGTAGTCTCCCCCACGCCTACGAGCAGTACTTC. Residues: CASSLPHAYEQYF. The full variable domain, in which reference TRBV19 and TRBJ2-7 provide the parts outside the CDR3, is DGGITQSPKYLFRKEGQNVTLSCEQNLNHDAMYWYRQDPGQGLRLIYYSQIVNDFQKGDIAEGYSVSREKKESFPLTVTSAQKNPTAFYLCASSLPHAYEQYFGPGTRLTVT.

This chain joins TRBV6-5 and TRBJ2-1; 12 bases are a match to TRBD2. CDR1 is MNHEY and CDR2 is SVGAGI in the germline V gene. This CDR3 is 15 amino acids long. After removal of 6 bases from V and 5 bases from J, the junction contained 5 bases not matched to a gene. DNA of the CDR3: TGTGCCAGCAGATCCCGACTAGCGGGGGACAATGAGCAGTTCTTC. This sequence encodes CASRSRLAGDNEQFF.

The gene calls are TRBV4-1 and TRBJ2-7, with D possibly matching TRBD1 (5 bases). With 1 base removed from V and 5 bases from J, the gap between germline ends came to 12 bases. This CDR3 comprises 14 residues. CDR1 is MGHRA, CDR2 YSYEKL, per germline. CDR3 in amino acids: CASSQAGSSHEQYF. In DNA form, the CDR3 reads TGCGCCAGCAGCCAAGCAGGGTCTTCCCACGAGCAGTACTTC.

CDR3 bases: TGTGCCAGCAGCTTTAGGGTCGAGCAGTACTTC. Protein sequence: CASSFRVEQYF. The chain carries TRBV7-9 and TRBJ2-7; D unclear. Germline V gene sequence: CDR1 SEHNR, CDR2 FQNEAQ (reference sequence). V was shortened by 3 bases and J by 6 bases, with 6 bases between the two germline ends. This CDR3 region has 11 residues.

This sequence joins TRBV18 and TRBJ2-1, with D possibly TRBD2 on 7 matching bases. V was trimmed by 3 bases and J by 3 bases, leaving 12 bases between them. There are 15 residues in the CDR3. The germline V gene encodes CDR1 KGHSH and CDR2 LQKENI. CDR3 protein: CASSPPGGFYNEQFF. CDR3 nucleotides: TGTGCCAGCTCACCGCCGGGGGGCTTCTACAATGAGCAGTTCTTC.

The chain has TRBV7-9 and TRBJ1-4, with D perhaps matching TRBD1 (6 bases). CDR3 length: 15 residues. V lost 4 bases to trimming and J lost 0 bases, with 9 bases between them. Germline V gene sequence: CDR1 SEHNR, CDR2 FQNEAQ (reference sequence). The CDR3 nucleotides are TGTGCCAGCAGCTCTAACAGGGCAACTAATGAAAAACTGTTTTTT. This encodes CASSSNRATNEKLFF.

The chain joins TRBV2 to TRBJ1-2, with D unclear. Between the trimmed V and J ends, which lost 6 bases and 1 base, there was a span of 6 bases. This CDR3 is 12 amino acids long. The germline V gene has CDR1 SNHLY and CDR2 FYNNEI. CDR3 in amino acids: CASRIRNYGYTF. CDR3 DNA sequence: TGTGCCAGCAGGATCCGTAACTATGGCTACACCTTC.

The V and J genes are TRBV2 and TRBJ1-6, with D hard to call. The germline V gene encodes CDR1 SNHLY and CDR2 FYNNEI. V gave up 7 bases and J gave up 10 bases, with 17 bases separating them. This CDR3 is 14 amino acids long. The CDR3, as DNA: TGTGCCAGCAAAGGATCCAAAAATGGATCACCCCTCCACTTT. Amino acid sequence: CASKGSKNGSPLHF.

The V gene is TRBV7-8, the J gene TRBJ2-3; a possible D gene is TRBD2 (7 bases). Trimming shortened V by 11 bases and J by 8 bases, and 20 bases separated the two germline ends. In germline, CDR1 is SGHVS, CDR2 FQNEAQ. This CDR3 has 13 amino acids. The CDR3 sequence: CASNRGGLSTQYF. CDR3 DNA sequence: TGTGCCTCTAATAGGGGGGGACTTAGTACGCAGTATTTT.

V gene TRBV18 combines with J gene TRBJ2-7, with 9 bases identical to TRBD1. The CDR3 totals 14 residues. Germline loops: CDR1 KGHSH, CDR2 LQKENI. V shed 3 bases and J 5 bases; nucleotides not matched to a gene: 5. In nucleotides, the CDR3 is TGTGCCAGCTCACCGGACAGGGGACAAGACGAGCAGTACTTC. Protein sequence: CASSPDRGQDEQYF.

This rearrangement joins TRBV27 to TRBJ2-1, with D tentatively TRBD1 (6 bases). V lost 4 bases and J 1 base, leaving 14 bases between the germline ends. CDR1 and CDR2 (germline): MNHEY, SMNVEV (reference sequence). CDR3 length: 16 amino acids. The CDR3 spells CASSSYRDISYNEQFF. The CDR3 DNA sequence: TGTGCCAGCAGTTCGTACAGGGATATTTCCTACAATGAGCAGTTCTTC.

The CDR3 loop reads CASSFGQPVSGNTIYF. Written as DNA, the CDR3 is TGTGCCAGCAGCTTCGGACAGCCAGTCTCTGGAAACACCATATATTTT. The V call is TRBV5-4, the J call TRBJ1-3, with a weak D call TRBD1 (6 bases). Trimming left V 2 bases short and J 0 bases short, with 12 bases between. The CDR3 loop spans 16 amino acids. Germline V lookup: CDR1 SGHNT, CDR2 YYREEE (reference sequence).

This chain links TRBV5-1 with TRBJ2-2; the match to TRBD2 covers 11 bases. The CDR3 consists of 17 residues. J was trimmed by 4 bases and V by 6 bases; bases with no gene match: 11. Germline CDR1 is SGHRS and CDR2 is YFSETQ. This CDR3 reads CASNQGATSGTTGELFF. In DNA, the CDR3 is TGCGCCAGCAACCAGGGGGCGACTAGCGGGACCACCGGGGAGCTGTTTTTT.